This TCR beta chain was sequenced during a study of CD8 T cells in ankylosing spondylitis. Study results and caveats: Earlier authors reported some of these motif variants in reactive arthritis synovial fluid and blood. Reports say disease-linked clones showed up significantly more in matched ankylosing spondylitis synovial fluid.

Scientists made TCR beta libraries using quantitative 5'-RACE with molecular barcodes. One entry per CDR3 protein results from TCRdb running MiXCR on the 5' RACE reads. The table has 130,000 or so distinct CDR3 sequences, over 6% seen once. This CDR3 region has 12 residues. The V end lost 4 bases, the J end lost 7 bases, and 10 bases lay between the germline ends. In its sample, this clonotype was seen many times. The antigen is unknown. The genes are TRBV12-3 or TRBV12-4 and TRBJ1-2; no firm D call. This sequence originates from a male donor with ankylosing spondylitis or in good health (not recorded which). Sample: blood, either unsorted or a sorted T cell fraction (not recorded which). The CDR3 DNA reads TGTGCCAGCAGTTCCGCCACCCTTGGCTACACCTTC. Its translation: CASSSATLGYTF.